This is a list of T cell receptor beta chains from one sample in a study of blood T cells in healthy people across ages. TCRdb independently ran MiXCR on the 5' RACE reads; one entry per CDR3 protein. The repertoire consists of some 700,000 distinct CDR3 sequences, with 22% occurring once and the leading ten covering 20% to 25%. Source material: blood. The source of these receptors is a man in his 70s in good health. CDR3s include the opening cysteine and the closing phenylalanine or tryptophan. The D gene is left open where the match is weak. Clone size is not always given. Where it is, it says once, few, many or a class for expanded clones.

TGTGCCAGCAAGGAAGACCTAGCCAAAAACATTCAGTACTTC CASKEDLAKNIQYF TRBJ2-4 - TRBV6-1 -
TGTGCCAGCAGCCAAGCGGCTAATCTGTGGCATGAGCAGTTCTTC CASSQAANLWHEQFF TRBJ2-1 few TRBV7-2 -
TGTGCCAGCAGTTCCCTCGGGACAGATTATGGCTACACCTTC CASSSLGTDYGYTF TRBJ1-2 many TRBV27 TRBD1
TGCGCCAGCAGCTTAGAGGACAGCTATGGCTACACCTTC CASSLEDSYGYTF TRBJ1-2 few TRBV5-1 -
TGTGCCAGCACTAGCGGCAACAATGAGCAGTTCTTC CASTSGNNEQFF TRBJ2-1 many TRBV2 TRBD2
TGCAGTGCTAGTCTAATAGCGGGGACAGGGGGAGATAATCAGCCCCAGCATTTT CSASLIAGTGGDNQPQHF TRBJ1-5 - TRBV20-1 TRBD1
TGTGCCATCAGTGATTTGACCTACTCCTACAATGAGCAGTTCTTC CAISDLTYSYNEQFF TRBJ2-1 - TRBV10-3 -
TGCAGCGTTAGGACAGGGGGCGCTTACGAGCAGTACTTC CSVRTGGAYEQYF TRBJ2-7 many TRBV29-1 TRBD1
TGCGCCAGCAGCTTGATGCAGGGGGAAGAGACCCAGTACTTC CASSLMQGEETQYF TRBJ2-5 - TRBV5-1 TRBD1
TGCGCCAGCAGCTTGGAAGGACAGGGGAGGAACACTGAAGCTTTCTTT CASSLEGQGRNTEAFF TRBJ1-1 - TRBV5-1 TRBD1
TGTGCCAGCAGTAGGGGGGCCCCTAATGAAAAACTGTTTTTT CASSRGAPNEKLFF TRBJ1-4 - TRBV7-9 -
TGTGCCAGCTCACCACGCGCCACGCTAGAGACCCAGTACTTC CASSPRATLETQYF TRBJ2-5 - TRBV18 -
TGCAGTGCTAGATCGGAGACCACAGATACGCAGTATTTT CSARSETTDTQYF TRBJ2-3 - TRBV20-1 -
TGTGCCAGCAGTTCCCGGGACAGGGGGAAAGAAGGCTACACCTTC CASSSRDRGKEGYTF TRBJ1-2 - TRBV12-3/TRBV12-4 TRBD1
TGTGCCAGCACCCACGCGCGGCCCCAATCAAACATTCAGTACTTC CASTHARPQSNIQYF TRBJ2-4 many TRBV7-2 -
TGTGCCAGCAGCTTAAATAGAGTCCTAGCGGAAGAGCAGTTCTTC CASSLNRVLAEEQFF TRBJ2-1 many TRBV7-2 TRBD2
TGTGCCAGCTCCCTAAACCTACAGGCGGGCCGCACAGATACGCAGTATTTT CASSLNLQAGRTDTQYF TRBJ2-3 - TRBV18 -
TGTGCCAGCAGCTTAGGGGATCTGTCCACAGATACGCAGTATTTT CASSLGDLSTDTQYF TRBJ2-3 - TRBV7-6 -
TGTGCCAGCAGCCCAACTAGCGGGAGACAGACCCAGTACTTC CASSPTSGRQTQYF TRBJ2-5 - TRBV7-9 TRBD2
TGCAGCGTTGCCTGGACTAGCGGGGGTCCCGGAGATACGCAGTATTTT CSVAWTSGGPGDTQYF TRBJ2-3 few TRBV29-1 TRBD2
TGTGCCAGCTCACCAAGTTCAGAGACCCAGTACTTC CASSPSSETQYF TRBJ2-5 - TRBV18 -
TGTGCCTGGAGTGTACTTGGACAGGGGAATTCACCCCTCCACTTT CAWSVLGQGNSPLHF TRBJ1-6 - TRBV30 TRBD1
TGTGCCAGCAGCTTAGTGGGACTAGCCTCCAATGAGCAGTTCTTC CASSLVGLASNEQFF TRBJ2-1 - TRBV5-5 TRBD2
TGTGCCAGCAGTTACTCGAGTAGCGGGATGTCCTACAATGAGCAGTTCTTC CASSYSSSGMSYNEQFF TRBJ2-1 - TRBV6-5 TRBD2
TGTGCCTGGAGTACTTTCTTGGACTTGAACACCGGGGAGCTGTTTTTT CAWSTFLDLNTGELFF TRBJ2-2 - TRBV30 -
TGTGCCAGCAGTTTCAGGGGGGGTTTGACCGGGGAGCTGTTTTTT CASSFRGGLTGELFF TRBJ2-2 - TRBV12-3/TRBV12-4 -
TGTGCCAACAGCGCCCCGACAGGGGTGGCCGGGGAGCTGTTTTTT CANSAPTGVAGELFF TRBJ2-2 few TRBV9 TRBD1
TGTGCCAGTAGTGTCCTAGGGTGGCAAGAGACCCAGTACTTC CASSVLGWQETQYF TRBJ2-5 - TRBV19 -
TGTGCCAGCAGTGAAGGGACAGGGTACCCCACAGATACGCAGTATTTT CASSEGTGYPTDTQYF TRBJ2-3 - TRBV2 TRBD1
TGCAGCGTTCGGGCCGGCGGCTACAATGAGCAGTTCTTC CSVRAGGYNEQFF TRBJ2-1 few TRBV29-1 -
TGCGCCAGCAGCTTGGAGCGGGGGGTGACTAGCACAGATACGCAGTATTTT CASSLERGVTSTDTQYF TRBJ2-3 few TRBV5-1 TRBD2
TGTGCCAGCAGTTACCGGGACTCCGGCTACGAGCAGTACTTC CASSYRDSGYEQYF TRBJ2-7 - TRBV6-5 -
TGTGCCAGCAGTGAAGCCTCAACCGGTAGGAATGAGCAGTTCTTC CASSEASTGRNEQFF TRBJ2-1 - TRBV6-1 -
TGTGCCAGCAGTTTAGCGCTTCTAGCCAATCAGGTTACGCAGTATTTT CASSLALLANQVTQYF TRBJ2-3 - TRBV12-3/TRBV12-4 -
TGTGCCAGCACCTTTAATATAAACATTCAGTACTTC CASTFNINIQYF TRBJ2-4 - TRBV6-1 -
TGCGCCAGCAGCCTTAATGGGGGAGGGGTCCAAGAGACCCAGTACTTC CASSLNGGGVQETQYF TRBJ2-5 - TRBV5-1 TRBD2
TGTGCCATCAGGGCACAGGCGGGAGATACGCAGTATTTT CAIRAQAGDTQYF TRBJ2-3 few TRBV10-3 -
TGTGCTAGTGGTTTGGTTTTAGGGGGGCGGAATGAGCAGTTCTTC CASGLVLGGRNEQFF TRBJ2-1 - TRBV12-5 -
TGCAGCGTCGGGTCTTGGAATCAGCCCCAGCATTTT CSVGSWNQPQHF TRBJ1-5 few TRBV29-1 -
TGTGCCAGCACCTCCAACACCGGGGGAGCTTTCTTT CASTSNTGGAFF TRBJ1-1 few TRBV12-3/TRBV12-4 -
TGCGCCAGCAGCCGAACCCGGACAGGGGGTCCCGGGGAGCTGTTTTTT CASSRTRTGGPGELFF TRBJ2-2 - TRBV4-3 TRBD1
TGTGCCAGCAGTGTCAGGGACGGCATTGAGCAGTTCTTC CASSVRDGIEQFF TRBJ2-1 few TRBV6-4 -
TGCGCCAGCAGCCATAGTAATCCCTTCCAAGAGACCCAGTACTTC CASSHSNPFQETQYF TRBJ2-5 many TRBV4-3 -
TGCACCAGCAGCCAAGATCGGACGGGAGGGCGCTACAATGAGCAGTTCTTC CTSSQDRTGGRYNEQFF TRBJ2-1 - TRBV4-3 TRBD2
TGCAGTGCAGTCCCTCCGGGACAGGGTAACGAGCAGTACTTC CSAVPPGQGNEQYF TRBJ2-7 few TRBV20-1 TRBD1
TGTGCCACCAGTGATCTGCAAATTGCGTGCTACTATGGCTACACCTTC CATSDLQIACYYGYTF TRBJ1-2 few TRBV24-1 -
TGTGCCAGCAGTGCTTTGGGATACCAAAGCGTCCTGACTTTC CASSALGYQSVLTF TRBJ2-6 many TRBV6-1 -
TGTGCCAGCAGTTACTCGAGGCCAGAGAGTACGATACATGGCTACACCTTC CASSYSRPESTIHGYTF TRBJ1-2 - TRBV6-6 -
TGTGCCGTCAAAGGCACAGATACGCAGTATTTT CAVKGTDTQYF TRBJ2-3 - TRBV3-1 -
TGTGCCAGCAGTTTAGGGTCGAGCCGGAGTGGCTACACCTTC CASSLGSSRSGYTF TRBJ1-2 - TRBV12-3/TRBV12-4 -
TGCGCCAGCAGCTCCCTGGGGGACAACTATGGCTACACCTTC CASSSLGDNYGYTF TRBJ1-2 many TRBV5-1 -
TGTGCCAGCAGCCCCACTATCGGGTCCTACAATGAGCAGTTCTTC CASSPTIGSYNEQFF TRBJ2-1 - TRBV7-9 -
TGTGCCAGCAGCTTGGAGCCAGGGCTTGGAGGCTACACCTTC CASSLEPGLGGYTF TRBJ1-2 - TRBV5-8 -